The source of this TCR beta chain is a study of control samples from healthy donors and cancer patients. Sequenced by immunoSEQ multiplex PCR; TCRdb stores in-frame clones only, minus some. The sample holds roughly 190,000 clones, 91% seen once. The CDR3 contains 17 residues. V lost 1 base, J lost 0 bases, and 16 bases lay in between. V is TRBV23-1 and J is TRBJ2-7; D might be TRBD1 or TRBD2, each matching 5 bases. TRBV23-1 is identified as an open reading frame with a role that is uncertain. Sequenced: blood. This receptor was identified in a man younger than 40 in good health. In DNA form, the CDR3 reads TGCGCCAGCAGTCAATTGAGGGACGGTTGTCCCTCCTACGAGCAGTACTTC. Encoded protein: CASSQLRDGCPSYEQYF.